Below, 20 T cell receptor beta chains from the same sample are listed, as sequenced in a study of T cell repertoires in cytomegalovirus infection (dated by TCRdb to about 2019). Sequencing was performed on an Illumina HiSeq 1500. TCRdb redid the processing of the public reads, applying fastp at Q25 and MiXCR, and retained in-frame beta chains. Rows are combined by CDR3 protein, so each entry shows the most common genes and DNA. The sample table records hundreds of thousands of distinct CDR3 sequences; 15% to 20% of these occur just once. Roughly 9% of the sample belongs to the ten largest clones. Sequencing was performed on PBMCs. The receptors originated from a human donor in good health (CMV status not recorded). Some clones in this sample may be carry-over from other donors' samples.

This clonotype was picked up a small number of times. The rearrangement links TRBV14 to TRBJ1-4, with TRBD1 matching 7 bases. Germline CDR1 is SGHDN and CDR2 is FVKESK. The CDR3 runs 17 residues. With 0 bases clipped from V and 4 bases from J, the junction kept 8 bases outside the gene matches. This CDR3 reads CASSQDMFGTVNEKLFF. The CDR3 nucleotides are TGTGCCAGCAGCCAAGATATGTTCGGGACAGTTAATGAAAAACTGTTTTTT.

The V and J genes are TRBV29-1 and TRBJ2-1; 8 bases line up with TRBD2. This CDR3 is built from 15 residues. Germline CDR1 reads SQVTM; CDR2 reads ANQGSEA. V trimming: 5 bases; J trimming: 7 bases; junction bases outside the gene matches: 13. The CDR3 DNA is TGCAGCGTTCCTAGGGTAGCGGGAATTGAGAATGAGCAGTTCTTC. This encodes CSVPRVAGIENEQFF.

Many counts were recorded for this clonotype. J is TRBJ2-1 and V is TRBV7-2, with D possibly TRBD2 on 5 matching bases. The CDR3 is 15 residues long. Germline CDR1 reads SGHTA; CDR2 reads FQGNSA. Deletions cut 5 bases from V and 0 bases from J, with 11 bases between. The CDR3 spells CASSPTLGSYNEQFF. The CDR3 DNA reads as TGTGCCAGCAGCCCCACACTAGGCTCCTACAATGAGCAGTTCTTC.

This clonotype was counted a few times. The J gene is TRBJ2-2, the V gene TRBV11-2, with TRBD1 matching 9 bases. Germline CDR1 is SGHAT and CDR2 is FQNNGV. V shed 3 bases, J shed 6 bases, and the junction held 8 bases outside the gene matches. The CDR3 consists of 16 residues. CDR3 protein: CASSFRRTGGSGELFF. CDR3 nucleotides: TGTGCCAGCAGCTTTAGAAGAACAGGGGGCTCCGGGGAGCTGTTTTTT.

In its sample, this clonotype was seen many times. The CDR3 nucleotides are TGTGCCAGCAGCCAAGGAGTGAACACTGAAGCTTTCTTT. Protein: CASSQGVNTEAFF. This rearrangement joins TRBV7-2 to TRBJ1-1, with unresolved D. The length of the CDR3 is 13 residues. Germline V gene data show CDR1 as SGHTA and CDR2 as FQGNSA. V gave up 5 bases and J gave up 0 bases, with 7 bases separating them.

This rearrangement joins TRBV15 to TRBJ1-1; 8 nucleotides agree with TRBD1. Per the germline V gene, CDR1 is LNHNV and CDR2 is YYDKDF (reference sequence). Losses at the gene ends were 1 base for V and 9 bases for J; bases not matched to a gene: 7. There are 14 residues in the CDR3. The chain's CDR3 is CATSRVSTGGKAFF. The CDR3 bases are TGTGCCACCAGCAGAGTTTCAACAGGGGGGAAAGCTTTCTTT.

The CDR3 sequence: CASSWTSPTLQQFF. The CDR3 DNA reads as TGTGCCAGTAGTTGGACTAGCCCGACGCTCCAGCAGTTCTTC. The rearrangement links TRBV19 to TRBJ2-1; 8 bases map to TRBD2. Germline CDR1 and CDR2: LNHDA and SQIVND (reference sequence). The J segment lost 11 bases and the V segment lost 5 bases, leaving 11 bases of the junction unmatched. CDR3 length equals 14 residues.

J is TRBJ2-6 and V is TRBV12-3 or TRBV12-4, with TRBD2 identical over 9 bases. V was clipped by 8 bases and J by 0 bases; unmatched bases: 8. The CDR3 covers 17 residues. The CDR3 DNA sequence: TGTGCCAGCGCCAGACTAGCGGATTTCTCTGGGGCCAACGTCCTGACTTTC. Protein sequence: CASARLADFSGANVLTF.

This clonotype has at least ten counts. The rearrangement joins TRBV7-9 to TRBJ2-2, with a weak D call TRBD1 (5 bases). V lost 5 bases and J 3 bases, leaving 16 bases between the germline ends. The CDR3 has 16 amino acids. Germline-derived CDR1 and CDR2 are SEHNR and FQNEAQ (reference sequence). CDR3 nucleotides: TGTGCCAGCAGCCCCTGGGGCGGCAGGGACACCGGGGAGCTGTTTTTT. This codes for CASSPWGGRDTGELFF. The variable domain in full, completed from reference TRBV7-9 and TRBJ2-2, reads DTGVSQNPRHKITKRGQNVTFRCDPISEHNRLYWYRQTLGQGPEFLTYFQNEAQLEKSRLLSDRFSAERPKGSFSTLEIQRTEQGDSAMYLCASSPWGGRDTGELFFGEGSRLTVL.

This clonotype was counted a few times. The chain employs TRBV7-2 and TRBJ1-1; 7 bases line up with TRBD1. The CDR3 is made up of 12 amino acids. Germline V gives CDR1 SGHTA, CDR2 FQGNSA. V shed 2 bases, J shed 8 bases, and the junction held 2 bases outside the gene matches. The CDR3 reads CASSLRDREAFF. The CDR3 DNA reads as TGTGCCAGCAGCTTAAGGGACAGAGAAGCTTTCTTT.

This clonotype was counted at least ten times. DNA of the CDR3: TGTGCCAGCAGCATTAGCGGGGGGGCTGAGACGCAGTATTTT. Protein sequence: CASSISGGAETQYF. The chain is built from TRBV7-6 and TRBJ2-3; 11 bases are a match to TRBD2. Germline CDR1 SGHVS, CDR2 FNYEAQ. The CDR3 loop spans 14 amino acids. V was clipped by 5 bases and J by 9 bases; unmatched bases: 7.

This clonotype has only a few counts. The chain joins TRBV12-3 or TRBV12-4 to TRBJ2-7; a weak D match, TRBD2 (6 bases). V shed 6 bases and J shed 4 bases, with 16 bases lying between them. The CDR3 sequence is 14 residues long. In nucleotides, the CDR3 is TGTGCCAGCAGCCCAACGGGGGTCGTGTACGAGCAGTACTTC. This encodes CASSPTGVVYEQYF.

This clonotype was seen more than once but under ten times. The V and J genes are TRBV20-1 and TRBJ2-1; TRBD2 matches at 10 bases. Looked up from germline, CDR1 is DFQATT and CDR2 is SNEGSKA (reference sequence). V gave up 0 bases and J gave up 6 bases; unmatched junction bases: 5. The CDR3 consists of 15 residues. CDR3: CSARDPSGGANEQFF. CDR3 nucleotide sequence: TGCAGTGCTAGAGATCCCAGCGGGGGGGCCAATGAGCAGTTCTTC.

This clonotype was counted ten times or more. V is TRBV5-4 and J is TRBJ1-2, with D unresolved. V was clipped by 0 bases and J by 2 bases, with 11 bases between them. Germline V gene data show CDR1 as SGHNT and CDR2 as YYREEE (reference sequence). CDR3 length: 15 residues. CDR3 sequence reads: CASSLVASYNYGYTF. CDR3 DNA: TGTGCCAGCAGCTTGGTAGCTTCCTACAACTATGGCTACACCTTC.

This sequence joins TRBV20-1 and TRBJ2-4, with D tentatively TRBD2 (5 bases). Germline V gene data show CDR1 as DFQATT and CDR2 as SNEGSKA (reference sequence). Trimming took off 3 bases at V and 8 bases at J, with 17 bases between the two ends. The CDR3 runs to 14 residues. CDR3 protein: CSARGKPGVDIQYF. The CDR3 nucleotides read TGCAGTGCTAGGGGGAAGCCCGGGGTTGACATTCAGTACTTC.

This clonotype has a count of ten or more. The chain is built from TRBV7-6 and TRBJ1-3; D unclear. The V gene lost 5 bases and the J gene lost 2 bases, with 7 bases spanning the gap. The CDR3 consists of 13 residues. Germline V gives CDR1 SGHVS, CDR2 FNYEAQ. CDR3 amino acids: CASSDRTGNTIYF. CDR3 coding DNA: TGTGCCAGCAGCGACCGGACTGGAAACACCATATATTTT.

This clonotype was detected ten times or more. In DNA, the CDR3 is TGTGCCAGCAGCTTAGCGCGACAGGGGGGCGGAAACACCATATATTTT. Protein sequence: CASSLARQGGGNTIYF. The V and J genes are TRBV7-2 and TRBJ1-3; TRBD1 matches 9 bases. CDR3 length: 16 residues. J lost 4 bases, V lost 0 bases, and 4 bases had no gene match. Germline V gene lookup returns CDR1 SGHTA and CDR2 FQGNSA.

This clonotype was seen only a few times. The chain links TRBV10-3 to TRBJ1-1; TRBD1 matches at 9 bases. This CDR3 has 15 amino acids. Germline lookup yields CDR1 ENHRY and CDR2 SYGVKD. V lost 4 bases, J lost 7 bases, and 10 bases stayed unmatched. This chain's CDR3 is CAISGRDRVEDEAFF. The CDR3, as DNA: TGTGCCATCAGTGGCCGGGACAGGGTGGAGGATGAAGCTTTCTTT.

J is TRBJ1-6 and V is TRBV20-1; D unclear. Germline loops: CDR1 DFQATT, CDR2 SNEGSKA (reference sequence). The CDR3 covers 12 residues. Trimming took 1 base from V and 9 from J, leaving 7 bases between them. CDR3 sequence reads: CSARAEGSPLHF. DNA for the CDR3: TGCAGTGCTAGAGCGGAGGGTTCACCCCTCCACTTT.

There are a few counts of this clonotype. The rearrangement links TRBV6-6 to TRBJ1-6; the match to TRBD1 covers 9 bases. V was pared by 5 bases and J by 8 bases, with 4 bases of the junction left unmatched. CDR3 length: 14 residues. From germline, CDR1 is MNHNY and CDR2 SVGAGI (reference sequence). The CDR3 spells CASSGQGLYSPLHF. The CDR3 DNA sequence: TGTGCCAGCAGTGGACAGGGGCTCTATTCACCCCTCCACTTT.